The rows below give T cell receptor beta chains drawn from one sample of a study of molecular identifiers for immune sequencing clone quantification. TCRdb reanalysed the PCR reads using MiXCR and keeps one entry per CDR3 protein. The sample lists under 800,000 distinct CDR3 sequences; about 25% were seen once. Input material: naive CD8+ T cells from blood, with Jurkat cell RNA spiked in. Every receptor here comes from a human donor in good health. Some libraries in this study had Jurkat cell RNA spiked in. The CDR3 runs from the conserved cysteine through the conserved F or W. The order of the fields is V gene, clone size, D gene, J gene, CDR3 protein, CDR3 DNA. The D gene is left open where the match is weak. Not all rows give a size; the values are once, few, many and, for expanded clones, a class.

>TRBV13|few|NA|TRBJ1-3
CASSLMAWGGWSNTIYF
TGTGCCAGCAGCTTAATGGCATGGGGGGGTTGGTCAAACACCATATATTTT
>TRBV19|NA|TRBD2|TRBJ2-3
CASSMSGGRAFGDTQYF
TGTGCCAGTAGTATGTCTGGCGGGAGGGCCTTTGGAGATACGCAGTATTTT
>TRBV3-1|NA|TRBD2|TRBJ2-7
CASSRGGASGTYEQYF
TGTGCCAGCAGCCGGGGAGGGGCTAGCGGGACCTACGAGCAGTACTTC
>TRBV30|NA|NA|TRBJ2-6
CAWSGWGNWGAKAGANVLTF
TGTGCCTGGAGTGGATGGGGTAACTGGGGGGCGAAAGCTGGGGCCAACGTCCTGACTTTC
>TRBV18|few|TRBD2|TRBJ2-4
CASSPIPGTTKNIQYF
TGTGCCAGCTCACCAATTCCCGGGACTACTAAAAACATTCAGTACTTC
>TRBV5-6|few|TRBD1|TRBJ1-5
CASSLGQGQRPQHF
TGTGCCAGCAGCTTGGGACAGGGACAAAGGCCCCAGCATTTT
>TRBV6-1|NA|TRBD1|TRBJ2-3
CASRPGQGFSFDTQYF
TGTGCCAGCCGTCCGGGACAGGGGTTCAGTTTTGATACGCAGTATTTT
>TRBV11-3|few|NA|TRBJ2-3
CASSLGVSDTDTQYF
TGTGCCAGCAGCTTAGGGGTCTCTGACACAGATACGCAGTATTTT
>TRBV5-1|NA|NA|TRBJ2-1
CASSSDVTEDPYNEQFF
TGCGCCAGCAGCTCCGATGTAACAGAGGACCCCTACAATGAGCAGTTCTTC
>TRBV4-3|few|TRBD1|TRBJ2-7
CASSPRQGLSYEQYF
TGCGCCAGCAGCCCCCGACAGGGGCTAAGTTACGAGCAGTACTTC
>TRBV20-1|few|TRBD2|TRBJ2-7
CSAPYSRDRGRASYEQYF
TGCAGTGCTCCGTATTCCAGAGACCGCGGGAGAGCCTCCTACGAGCAGTACTTC
>TRBV6-5|many|TRBD1|TRBJ1-4
CASSPTGGWEKLFF
TGTGCCAGCAGTCCTACAGGGGGCTGGGAAAAACTGTTTTTT
>TRBV2|few|NA|TRBJ2-7
CASIQNAYEQYF
TGTGCCAGCATTCAGAACGCCTACGAGCAGTACTTC
>TRBV5-1|few|TRBD2|TRBJ2-3
CASSRGLAGENSDTQYF
TGCGCCAGCAGCCGGGGACTAGCGGGGGAAAATTCAGATACGCAGTATTTT
>TRBV18|NA|TRBD2|TRBJ2-7
CASSPGLAGALAYEQYF
TGTGCCAGCTCCCCGGGACTAGCGGGGGCCCTGGCCTACGAGCAGTACTTC
>TRBV28|NA|TRBD2|TRBJ2-1
CASRSRTSGYNEQFF
TGTGCCAGCAGGTCGAGAACTAGCGGGTACAATGAGCAGTTCTTC
>TRBV19|few|NA|TRBJ2-3
CASSKGTDTQYF
TGTGCCAGTAGTAAGGGTACAGATACGCAGTATTTT
>TRBV12-3/TRBV12-4|few|NA|TRBJ2-5
CASSPPDSRQETQYF
TGTGCCAGCAGCCCCCCGGACAGCCGTCAAGAGACCCAGTACTTC
>TRBV7-9|NA|TRBD1|TRBJ1-1
CASSLLGDRGSTEAFF
TGTGCCAGCAGCTTATTAGGGGACAGGGGTAGCACTGAAGCTTTCTTT
>TRBV12-3/TRBV12-4|many|NA|TRBJ2-3
CASRTRLTTNTDTQYF
TGTGCCAGCAGAACCCGCCTTACTACCAACACAGATACGCAGTATTTT
>TRBV4-1|many|NA|TRBJ2-7
CASSQGVASSYEQYF
TGCGCCAGCAGCCAAGGCGTAGCCAGCTCCTACGAGCAGTACTTC
>TRBV6-6|NA|NA|TRBJ1-4
CASSYDGRLFF
TGTGCCAGCAGTTACGACGGAAGACTGTTTTTT
>TRBV12-3/TRBV12-4|many|TRBD1|TRBJ2-5
CASKTTGRQETQYF
TGTGCCAGCAAGACGACAGGGCGGCAAGAGACCCAGTACTTC
>TRBV19|NA|NA|TRBJ2-2
CASSLWERTGELFF
TGTGCCAGTAGTCTCTGGGAAAGGACCGGGGAGCTGTTTTTT
>TRBV6-5|many|TRBD2|TRBJ2-1
CASSLSFGRAIPNNEQFF
TGTGCCAGCAGTCTATCGTTTGGGAGGGCCATACCCAACAATGAGCAGTTCTTC
>TRBV7-9|many|NA|TRBJ1-1
CASSRPLNTEAFF
TGTGCCAGCAGCCGTCCATTGAACACTGAAGCTTTCTTT
>TRBV4-3|NA|TRBD2|TRBJ2-3
CASSQDLGLAGVVADTQYF
TGCGCCAGCAGCCAAGACCTGGGACTAGCGGGAGTTGTTGCAGATACGCAGTATTTT
>TRBV20-1|NA|NA|TRBJ2-7
CSAPTTDSYEQYF
TGCAGTGCTCCGACGACAGACTCCTACGAGCAGTACTTC
>TRBV11-2|once|NA|TRBJ1-4
CASSLTRTNEKLFF
TGTGCCAGCAGTTTGACAAGAACTAATGAAAAACTGTTTTTT
>TRBV5-4|many|TRBD1|TRBJ2-7
CASSPGQGVYEQYF
TGTGCCAGCAGCCCGGGACAGGGAGTCTACGAGCAGTACTTC
>TRBV28|few|TRBD1|TRBJ2-5
CASSSAGGFAQETQYF
TGTGCCAGCAGTTCGGCAGGGGGCTTCGCCCAAGAGACCCAGTACTTC
>TRBV2|many|NA|TRBJ2-7
CASSARTDTYEQYF
TGTGCCAGCAGTGCTCGGACAGACACCTACGAGCAGTACTTC
>TRBV12-3/TRBV12-4|NA|NA|TRBJ1-1
CASSRQDNTEAFF
TGTGCCAGCAGTAGACAGGACAACACTGAAGCTTTCTTT
>TRBV30|few|TRBD2|TRBJ2-1
CAWRMGAERLAGRWFF
TGTGCCTGGAGAATGGGAGCAGAACGACTAGCGGGGCGGTGGTTCTTC
>TRBV4-3|many|NA|TRBJ2-7
CASSQVLGVYEQYF
TGCGCCAGCAGCCAAGTGCTGGGGGTCTACGAGCAGTACTTC
>TRBV3-1|many|TRBD1|TRBJ1-6
CASSQDREVSPLHF
TGTGCCAGCAGCCAGGACAGGGAAGTGTCACCCCTCCACTTT
>TRBV20-1|few|NA|TRBJ2-3
CSARARRVQPSTDTQYF
TGCAGTGCTAGAGCCAGGCGCGTGCAACCTAGCACAGATACGCAGTATTTT
>TRBV19|NA|TRBD1|TRBJ2-7
CASSFGTGFYEQYF
TGTGCCAGTAGTTTCGGGACAGGGTTCTACGAGCAGTACTTC
>TRBV7-8|NA|TRBD1|TRBJ1-2
CASSSKGQNYGYTF
TGTGCCAGCAGCTCCAAGGGACAGAACTATGGCTACACCTTC
>TRBV24-1|many|NA|TRBJ1-1
CATSVAGADTEAFF
TGTGCCACCAGTGTGGCAGGGGCGGACACTGAAGCTTTCTTT
>TRBV6-1|NA|TRBD1|TRBJ1-4
CASSETRDRGEKLFF
TGTGCCAGCAGTGAAACCCGGGACAGGGGTGAAAAACTGTTTTTT
>TRBV19|once|NA|TRBJ1-1
CASSIPTANTEAFF
TGTGCCAGTAGTATCCCGACGGCGAACACTGAAGCTTTCTTT
>TRBV5-1|many|NA|TRBJ2-2
CASSFDTNTGELFF
TGCGCCAGCAGCTTCGACACGAACACCGGGGAGCTGTTTTTT
>TRBV20-1|few|NA|TRBJ1-1
CSARDQLSQGGPWAEAFF
TGCAGTGCTAGAGATCAGTTGTCACAGGGCGGGCCTTGGGCTGAAGCTTTCTTT
>TRBV12-3/TRBV12-4|few|NA|TRBJ1-2
CASTEGQHRHF
TGTGCCAGCACCGAAGGGCAGCACCGTCATTTC
>TRBV18|NA|TRBD1|TRBJ2-2
CASLDRAYLGELFF
TGTGCCAGCCTGGACAGGGCGTATCTCGGGGAGCTGTTTTTT
>TRBV3-1|NA|NA|TRBJ1-1
CASSHASRVNTEAFF
TGTGCCAGCAGCCACGCTTCCCGGGTGAACACTGAAGCTTTCTTT
>TRBV19|few|NA|TRBJ1-5
CASSTLSGEYSNQPQHF
TGTGCCAGTAGTACCCTTTCAGGGGAGTATAGCAATCAGCCCCAGCATTTT
>TRBV20-1|NA|TRBD1|TRBJ2-5
CSARDGQGADKTQYF
TGCAGTGCTAGAGATGGACAGGGGGCGGATAAGACCCAGTACTTC